The rows below give T cell receptor beta chains drawn from one sample of a study of blood T cell repertoires in COVID-19. Here immunoSEQ multiplex PCR was the method, and the copy in TCRdb shows in-frame clones only, minus some. The sample includes 110,000 or so clones, 85% to 90% seen only once; the top ten take around 5.5%. The sample comprised peripheral blood. Receptors were obtained from a woman in her sixties or seventies with COVID-19, enrolled during active disease. The CDR3 runs from the conserved cysteine through the conserved F or W. Each record gives: D gene, J gene, CDR3 length, clone size, V gene, CDR3 protein, CDR3 DNA. D genes are given only for firm matches. A row's size may be missing; if present it is once, few, many or a size class.

D: TRBD1
J: TRBJ1-2
length: 14
size: -
V: TRBV5-1
CDR3: CASSFGTAHSGYTF
DNA: TGCGCCAGCAGCTTTGGGACAGCCCATTCGGGCTACACCTTC

D: -
J: TRBJ2-3
length: 17
size: -
V: TRBV7-6
CDR3: CASSYRAPGGSTDTQYF
DNA: TGTGCCAGCAGCTACCGGGCTCCGGGGGGCAGTACAGATACGCAGTATTTT

D: TRBD2
J: TRBJ2-3
length: 16
size: -
V: TRBV7-9
CDR3: CASFDSGAPGGDTQYF
DNA: TGTGCCAGCTTCGATAGCGGGGCCCCCGGAGGAGATACGCAGTATTTT

D: TRBD1
J: TRBJ1-5
length: 15
size: few
V: TRBV25-1
CDR3: CASSDLPGQDQPQHF
DNA: TGTGCCAGCAGTGATCTCCCCGGACAGGATCAGCCCCAGCATTTT

D: TRBD1
J: TRBJ1-5
length: 19
size: -
V: TRBV11-2
CDR3: CASSLTSRDRAGNGQPQHF
DNA: TGTGCCAGCAGCTTAACGTCCCGGGACAGGGCAGGCAATGGGCAGCCCCAGCATTTT

D: -
J: TRBJ2-5
length: 14
size: -
V: TRBV7-8
CDR3: CASSLGTGQETQYF
DNA: TGTGCCAGCAGCTTAGGCACAGGACAAGAGACCCAGTACTTC

D: TRBD2
J: TRBJ2-3
length: 14
size: -
V: TRBV7-3
CDR3: CASSSTSGGDTQYF
DNA: TGTGCCAGCAGCTCGACTAGCGGGGGAGATACGCAGTATTTT

D: TRBD1
J: TRBJ2-7
length: 15
size: -
V: TRBV5-4
CDR3: CASSYDGQAFDEQYF
DNA: TGTGCCAGCAGTTATGATGGACAGGCCTTTGACGAGCAGTACTTC

D: -
J: TRBJ1-1
length: 14
size: -
V: TRBV5-4
CDR3: CASSLGQENTEAFF
DNA: TGTGCCAGCAGCTTGGGGCAGGAGAACACTGAAGCTTTCTTT

D: -
J: TRBJ1-1
length: 12
size: -
V: TRBV19
CDR3: CASSIGATEAFF
DNA: TGTGCCAGTAGTATAGGGGCGACTGAAGCTTTCTTT

D: TRBD1
J: TRBJ2-1
length: 14
size: -
V: TRBV18
CDR3: CASSTGQGNNEQFF
DNA: TGTGCCAGCTCCACGGGACAGGGGAACAATGAGCAGTTCTTC

D: TRBD2
J: TRBJ2-5
length: 17
size: -
V: TRBV3-1/TRBV3-2
CDR3: CASSSLVASGEGETQYF
DNA: TGTGCCAGCAGCTCCCTAGTGGCTAGCGGGGAAGGGGAGACCCAGTACTTC

D: -
J: TRBJ1-4
length: 13
size: once
V: TRBV2
CDR3: CASKRTANEKLFF
DNA: TGTGCCAGCAAAAGGACAGCTAATGAAAAACTGTTTTTT

D: TRBD1
J: TRBJ2-5
length: 15
size: few
V: TRBV7-7
CDR3: CASSSGQGSGETQYF
DNA: TGTGCCAGCAGCTCGGGACAGGGGTCGGGGGAGACCCAGTACTTC

D: TRBD1
J: TRBJ1-2
length: 14
size: -
V: TRBV18
CDR3: CASSQGRDSDGYTF
DNA: TGTGCCAGCTCCCAAGGCAGGGACAGTGATGGCTACACCTTC

D: -
J: TRBJ1-5
length: 20
size: -
V: TRBV18
CDR3: CASSPQAPGPGGYSNQPQHF
DNA: TGTGCCAGCTCACCACAGGCCCCCGGTCCGGGGGGCTATAGCAATCAGCCCCAGCATTTT

D: -
J: TRBJ2-7
length: 15
size: -
V: TRBV7-2
CDR3: CASSTGGGANYEQYF
DNA: TGTGCCAGCAGTACGGGTGGAGGGGCCAACTACGAGCAGTACTTC

D: -
J: TRBJ2-5
length: 16
size: -
V: TRBV5-6
CDR3: CASSLGRDWAFETQYF
DNA: TGTGCCAGCAGCTTGGGTCGGGACTGGGCTTTTGAGACCCAGTACTTC

D: TRBD2
J: TRBJ2-7
length: 13
size: -
V: TRBV7-8
CDR3: CASSSGLAREQYF
DNA: TGTGCCAGCAGCTCGGGACTAGCGCGGGAGCAGTACTTC

D: TRBD1
J: TRBJ1-2
length: 17
size: -
V: TRBV5-1
CDR3: CASSSASGQGFNYGYTF
DNA: TGCGCCAGCAGCTCCGCTTCGGGACAGGGGTTTAACTATGGCTACACCTTC

D: TRBD2
J: TRBJ2-3
length: 20
size: -
V: TRBV3-1/TRBV3-2
CDR3: CASSQEVGAGGPLLTDTQYF
DNA: TGTGCCAGCAGCCAAGAGGTGGGAGCGGGGGGCCCCCTACTCACAGATACGCAGTATTTT

D: -
J: TRBJ1-2
length: 14
size: -
V: TRBV4-2
CDR3: CASSQDWASYGYTF
DNA: TGTGCCAGCAGCCAAGATTGGGCGTCATATGGCTACACCTTC

D: -
J: TRBJ2-2
length: 14
size: -
V: TRBV7-2
CDR3: CASSPGLNTGELFF
DNA: TGTGCCAGCAGCCCAGGACTGAACACCGGGGAGCTGTTTTTT

D: -
J: TRBJ1-1
length: 13
size: -
V: TRBV2
CDR3: CASSPNRNLEAFF
DNA: TGTGCCAGCAGTCCCAACAGGAACCTCGAAGCTTTCTTT

D: -
J: TRBJ2-3
length: 13
size: -
V: TRBV5-6
CDR3: CASSLVRVDTQYF
DNA: TGTGCCAGCAGCCTTGTTCGGGTTGATACGCAGTATTTT

D: -
J: TRBJ2-2
length: 17
size: -
V: TRBV21-1
CDR3: CASSKEIGFANTGELFF
DNA: TGTGCCAGCAGCAAAGAAATCGGGTTCGCGAACACCGGGGAGCTGTTTTTT

D: -
J: TRBJ1-6
length: 17
size: few
V: TRBV14
CDR3: CASSQEVGPSYNSPLHF
DNA: TGTGCCAGCAGCCAAGAAGTGGGGCCCTCCTATAATTCACCCCTCCACTTT

D: TRBD1
J: TRBJ2-6
length: 17
size: -
V: TRBV2
CDR3: CASSEWGRGTGANVLTF
DNA: TGTGCCAGCAGTGAATGGGGCAGGGGGACTGGGGCCAACGTCCTGACTTTC